This T cell receptor (beta chain) was captured by sequencing in a study of cytomegalovirus exposure and HLA in healthy donors. As regards this clone: Its specificity is unknown.

Study-wide results and limits: Per a later analysis, roughly 17,000 TCR beta sequences showed association with HLA alleles at 0.05 false discovery rate. An analysis that came later showed most CMV-associated TCR beta chains appearing HLA-restricted. Despite most TCR sequences being rare, some public TCRs occurred in many donors.

This CDR3 spans 16 amino acids. The V gene lost 0 bases and the J gene lost 7 bases, with 18 bases spanning the gap. Germline V lookup: CDR1 MGHRA, CDR2 YSYEKL. Primers: 60 Vbeta forward and 13 Jbeta reverse. TCRdb's copy holds only in-frame clones and misses some; the assay was immunoSEQ multiplex PCR. The sample has roughly 83,000 clones; just under 75% are singletons. This sequence was found in a man aged 55 to 70 in good health and CMV-seronegative. The sample consisted of PBMCs. V and J are TRBV4-1 and TRBJ1-2; possible D gene TRBD1, 6 bases. The chain's CDR3 is CASSQDARAGAGGYTF. CDR3 DNA sequence: TGCGCCAGCAGCCAAGATGCACGTGCGGGGGCGGGTGGCTACACCTTC.